A single sample gave rise to the 8 T cell receptor beta chains below, sequenced in a study of TIL therapy for anti-PD-1-resistant metastatic lung cancer. Time point of the sample: pre-treatment sample, taken before nivolumab and TIL therapy. Pleural nodules or supraclavicular lymph nodes made up most of the excised metastases sampled. This was the immunoSEQ v3 assay. TCRdb's table, derived via immunoSEQ multiplex PCR, lists solely in-frame clones and lacks some. The table includes roughly 6,800 clones, roughly 74% detected once. Sequenced material: tumor tissue, taken at baseline. These receptors all stem from a person aged 25 to 85 with non-small cell lung cancer.

The chain is built from TRBV5-1 and TRBJ2-3, with 9 bases fitting TRBD1. The V gene end was trimmed by 4 bases and the J gene end by 1 base; junction bases not matched to a gene: 10. Germline loops: CDR1 SGHRS, CDR2 YFSETQ. This CDR3 has 17 amino acids. The CDR3 sequence is CASSERYRGLGTDTQYF. DNA of the CDR3: TGCGCCAGCAGCGAGCGATACAGGGGGCTCGGCACAGATACGCAGTATTTT.

The chain combines TRBV4-3 with TRBJ1-1, with no clear D. The CDR3 contains 12 residues. Germline loops: CDR1 LGHNA, CDR2 YSLEER. The V and J ends lost 0 bases and 6 bases respectively, with 5 bases between them. The CDR3 sequence is CASSQEGSEAFF. CDR3 DNA: TGCGCCAGCAGCCAAGAGGGGTCTGAAGCTTTCTTT.

V and J are TRBV6-5 and TRBJ1-2; TRBD1 aligns across 8 bases. Germline trimming cut 6 bases from V and 4 bases from J; bases unmatched to any gene: 10. This CDR3 has 15 amino acids. Germline values: CDR1 MNHEY, CDR2 SVGAGI. The CDR3 protein is CASSPGQGPRYGYTF. CDR3 in DNA: TGTGCCAGCAGCCCCGGACAGGGACCGCGCTATGGCTACACCTTC.

This clone has just a few counts. The V call is TRBV6-5, the J call TRBJ2-5, with 8 bases fitting TRBD1. The germline CDR1 and CDR2 sequences are MNHEY and SVGAGI. CDR3 length equals 15 residues. The junction had 11 bases not matched to a gene; V was cut back by 6 bases and J by 5 bases. CDR3 sequence: CASRPTSGGLETQYF. CDR3 sequence (DNA): TGTGCCAGCAGACCTACATCAGGGGGCTTGGAGACCCAGTACTTC.

The gene calls are TRBV7-9 and TRBJ1-1, with D possibly TRBD1 on 6 matching bases. Trimming pared 4 bases from V and 1 base from J, leaving 10 bases between. This CDR3 spans 14 amino acids. Germline loops: CDR1 SEHNR, CDR2 FQNEAQ (reference sequence). The CDR3 spells CASSSRQENTEAFF. In nucleotides, the CDR3 is TGTGCCAGCAGCTCCAGACAGGAGAACACTGAAGCTTTCTTT.

The V gene is TRBV4-3, the J gene TRBJ2-5; D call uncertain. The V and J ends lost 5 bases and 6 bases respectively, with 16 bases between them. Germline V lookup: CDR1 LGHNA, CDR2 YSLEER. This CDR3 spans 14 amino acids. The CDR3 loop is CASSTSRWPQTQYF. The CDR3 nucleotides read TGCGCCAGCAGCACCTCCCGGTGGCCCCAGACCCAGTACTTC.

In its sample, this clone was seen a few times. The chain combines TRBV19 with TRBJ1-2, with a weak D call TRBD1 (6 bases). The CDR3 covers 14 residues. CDR1 is LNHDA and CDR2 is SQIVND in the germline V gene (reference sequence). The V and J ends lost 3 bases and 6 bases respectively, with 14 bases between them. The CDR3 loop is CASSMLQGTNGYTF. The DNA for the CDR3 is TGTGCCAGTAGTATGTTGCAGGGGACAAATGGCTACACCTTC.

This chain links TRBV6-5 with TRBJ2-3; 9 positions agree with TRBD2. V was pared by 5 bases and J by 6 bases, with 9 bases of the junction left unmatched. The CDR3 loop spans 15 amino acids. Germline CDR1 MNHEY, CDR2 SVGAGI. Written as DNA, the CDR3 is TGTGCCAGCAGTGGGACTAGCACCGGAGGGGATACGCAGTATTTT. Protein product: CASSGTSTGGDTQYF.